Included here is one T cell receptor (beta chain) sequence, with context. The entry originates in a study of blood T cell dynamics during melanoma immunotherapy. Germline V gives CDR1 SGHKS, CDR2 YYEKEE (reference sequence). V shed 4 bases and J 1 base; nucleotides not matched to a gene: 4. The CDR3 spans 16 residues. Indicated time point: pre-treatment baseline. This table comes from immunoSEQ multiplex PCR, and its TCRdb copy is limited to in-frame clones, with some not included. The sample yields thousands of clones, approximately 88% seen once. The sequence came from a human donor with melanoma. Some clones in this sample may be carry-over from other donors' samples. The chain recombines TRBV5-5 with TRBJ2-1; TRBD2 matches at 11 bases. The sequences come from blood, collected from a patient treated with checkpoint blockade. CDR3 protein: CASSEPSGGSYNEQFF. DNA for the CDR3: TGTGCCAGCAGCGAACCTAGCGGGGGGTCCTACAATGAGCAGTTCTTC.